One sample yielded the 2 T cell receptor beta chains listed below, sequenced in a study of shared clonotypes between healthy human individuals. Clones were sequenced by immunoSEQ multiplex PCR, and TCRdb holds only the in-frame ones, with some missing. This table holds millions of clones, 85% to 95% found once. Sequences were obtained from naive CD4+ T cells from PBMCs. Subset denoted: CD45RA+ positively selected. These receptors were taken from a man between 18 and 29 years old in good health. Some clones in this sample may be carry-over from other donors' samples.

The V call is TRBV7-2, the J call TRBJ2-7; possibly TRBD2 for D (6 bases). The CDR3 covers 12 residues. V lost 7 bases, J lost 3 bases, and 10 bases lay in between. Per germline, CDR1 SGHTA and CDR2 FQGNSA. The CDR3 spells CASTEGRYEQYF. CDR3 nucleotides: TGTGCCAGCACGGAGGGCCGCTACGAGCAGTACTTC.

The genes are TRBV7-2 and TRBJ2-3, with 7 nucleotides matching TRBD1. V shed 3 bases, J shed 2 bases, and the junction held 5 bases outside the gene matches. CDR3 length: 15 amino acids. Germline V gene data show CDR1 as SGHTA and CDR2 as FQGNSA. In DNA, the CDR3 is TGTGCCAGCAGCTTCGGACAGGTCCCCACAGATACGCAGTATTTT. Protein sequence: CASSFGQVPTDTQYF.